This is a list of T cell receptor beta chains from one sample in a study of blood T cell repertoires in COVID-19. The assay was immunoSEQ multiplex PCR, and TCRdb's table has in-frame clones only and misses some. The sample yields more than 200,000 clones, approximately 90% seen once. The specimen was peripheral blood. These receptors all come from a man aged 45-60 years with acute or convalescent COVID-19. CDR3s include the opening cysteine and the closing phenylalanine or tryptophan. D genes are given only for firm matches. Expanded clones get a size class; other rows say once, few or many, or leave the size out.

d_call: .; v_call: TRBV6-5; j_call: TRBJ2-7; clone_size: .; cdr3_aa: CASIRPGVVWEQYF; cdr3_nt: TGTGCCAGCATTAGACCAGGGGTGGTTTGGGAGCAGTACTTC
d_call: TRBD2; v_call: TRBV25-1; j_call: TRBJ2-1; clone_size: .; cdr3_aa: CASSEAGGGDEQFF; cdr3_nt: TGTGCCAGCAGTGAGGCCGGGGGGGGTGATGAGCAGTTCTTC
d_call: TRBD1; v_call: TRBV2; j_call: TRBJ1-2; clone_size: .; cdr3_aa: CASSRDRWSGYTF; cdr3_nt: TGTGCCAGCAGCCGGGACAGGTGGTCTGGCTACACCTTC
d_call: .; v_call: TRBV18; j_call: TRBJ1-6; clone_size: .; cdr3_aa: CASSPRSQGSRSPLHF; cdr3_nt: TGTGCCAGCTCACCAAGGTCGCAGGGGTCCCGCTCACCCCTCCACTTT
d_call: TRBD1; v_call: TRBV5-1; j_call: TRBJ1-2; clone_size: .; cdr3_aa: CASSFFPGQGTYGYTF; cdr3_nt: TGCGCCAGCAGCTTTTTCCCGGGACAGGGAACCTATGGCTACACCTTC
d_call: .; v_call: TRBV7-9; j_call: TRBJ2-1; clone_size: .; cdr3_aa: CASSLGQQLSYEQFF; cdr3_nt: TGTGCCAGCAGCTTAGGACAGCAACTGTCGTATGAGCAGTTCTTC
d_call: TRBD1; v_call: TRBV2; j_call: TRBJ2-7; clone_size: .; cdr3_aa: CASGGTGAYEQYF; cdr3_nt: TGTGCCAGCGGGGGGACAGGCGCCTACGAGCAGTACTTC
d_call: .; v_call: TRBV11-2; j_call: TRBJ1-2; clone_size: .; cdr3_aa: CASSFYDTGGYTF; cdr3_nt: TGTGCCAGCAGCTTTTATGACACCGGTGGCTACACCTTC
d_call: TRBD1; v_call: TRBV11-2; j_call: TRBJ2-7; clone_size: .; cdr3_aa: CASSYTGTGFEQYF; cdr3_nt: TGTGCCAGCAGCTACACCGGGACAGGATTCGAGCAGTACTTC
d_call: TRBD1; v_call: TRBV3-1/TRBV3-2; j_call: TRBJ1-2; clone_size: .; cdr3_aa: CASSTTGVGYTF; cdr3_nt: TGTGCCAGCAGCACCACAGGGGTTGGCTACACCTTC
d_call: .; v_call: TRBV4-1; j_call: TRBJ1-4; clone_size: .; cdr3_aa: CASSFVIGATNEKLFF; cdr3_nt: TGCGCCAGCAGTTTCGTGATTGGAGCAACTAATGAAAAACTGTTTTTT
d_call: .; v_call: TRBV6-5; j_call: TRBJ1-4; clone_size: .; cdr3_aa: CASREVATNEKLFF; cdr3_nt: TGTGCCAGCAGGGAGGTTGCAACTAATGAAAAACTGTTTTTT
d_call: .; v_call: TRBV27; j_call: TRBJ1-4; clone_size: .; cdr3_aa: CASRRGSGGSGEKLFF; cdr3_nt: TGTGCCAGCAGAAGGGGTTCCGGGGGTTCGGGTGAAAAACTGTTTTTT
d_call: TRBD1; v_call: TRBV2; j_call: TRBJ1-5; clone_size: .; cdr3_aa: CASSTHNAQGTQPQHF; cdr3_nt: TGTGCCAGCAGTACCCACAACGCACAGGGGACCCAGCCCCAGCATTTT
d_call: .; v_call: TRBV11-3; j_call: TRBJ1-1; clone_size: .; cdr3_aa: CASSPSGGYTEAFF; cdr3_nt: TGTGCCAGCAGCCCTAGTGGCGGCTACACTGAAGCTTTCTTT
d_call: .; v_call: TRBV12-3/TRBV12-4; j_call: TRBJ1-2; clone_size: .; cdr3_aa: CASSPRVRGYTF; cdr3_nt: TGTGCCAGCAGCCCCAGGGTGCGTGGCTACACCTTC
d_call: TRBD2; v_call: TRBV4-1; j_call: TRBJ2-1; clone_size: .; cdr3_aa: CASSQAFRAGGLNEQFF; cdr3_nt: TGCGCCAGCAGCCAAGCATTCAGGGCGGGGGGGCTCAATGAGCAGTTCTTC
d_call: TRBD1; v_call: TRBV3-1/TRBV3-2; j_call: TRBJ1-2; clone_size: .; cdr3_aa: CASSQGDSVRGYTF; cdr3_nt: TGTGCCAGCAGCCAAGGGGACAGCGTGCGTGGCTACACCTTC
d_call: .; v_call: TRBV7-8; j_call: TRBJ1-3; clone_size: .; cdr3_aa: CASSLGNRGFGNTIYF; cdr3_nt: TGTGCCAGCAGCTTAGGAAATAGGGGTTTCGGAAACACCATATATTTT
d_call: .; v_call: TRBV5-1; j_call: TRBJ2-5; clone_size: .; cdr3_aa: CASSLGAGALARETQYF; cdr3_nt: TGCGCCAGCAGCTTGGGGGCTGGGGCCCTAGCGCGGGAGACCCAGTACTTC
d_call: .; v_call: TRBV2; j_call: TRBJ2-5; clone_size: .; cdr3_aa: CASFRGPQETQYF; cdr3_nt: TGTGCCAGCTTCCGCGGGCCTCAAGAGACCCAGTACTTC
d_call: .; v_call: TRBV7-9; j_call: TRBJ2-3; clone_size: once; cdr3_aa: CASSLSRGGAPSTDTQYF; cdr3_nt: TGTGCCAGCAGCTTATCTAGAGGCGGCGCGCCTAGCACAGATACGCAGTATTTT
d_call: TRBD1; v_call: TRBV2; j_call: TRBJ1-1; clone_size: .; cdr3_aa: CASDRGLNTEAFF; cdr3_nt: TGTGCCAGCGACAGGGGGCTCAACACTGAAGCTTTCTTT
d_call: .; v_call: TRBV2; j_call: TRBJ1-5; clone_size: .; cdr3_aa: CASGSTGPGGSNQPQHF; cdr3_nt: TGTGCCAGCGGATCGACGGGCCCCGGCGGGAGCAATCAGCCCCAGCATTTT
d_call: .; v_call: TRBV5-1; j_call: TRBJ1-2; clone_size: few; cdr3_aa: CASSSGASNYGYTF; cdr3_nt: TGCGCCAGCAGCTCAGGGGCTTCTAACTATGGCTACACCTTC
d_call: TRBD2; v_call: TRBV2; j_call: TRBJ2-1; clone_size: .; cdr3_aa: CASGVGLAGINNEQFF; cdr3_nt: TGTGCCAGCGGAGTAGGACTAGCGGGGATAAACAATGAGCAGTTCTTC
d_call: .; v_call: TRBV7-2; j_call: TRBJ1-6; clone_size: .; cdr3_aa: CASSLGGSYNSPLHF; cdr3_nt: TGTGCCAGCAGCTTAGGCGGTTCCTATAATTCACCCCTCCACTTT
d_call: TRBD1; v_call: TRBV9; j_call: TRBJ2-3; clone_size: .; cdr3_aa: CASSVAGGSTDTQYF; cdr3_nt: TGTGCCAGCAGCGTAGCAGGGGGTAGCACAGATACGCAGTATTTT
d_call: .; v_call: TRBV5-1; j_call: TRBJ1-2; clone_size: .; cdr3_aa: CASSLVAPDYGYTF; cdr3_nt: TGCGCCAGCAGCTTGGTGGCACCAGACTATGGCTACACCTTC
d_call: TRBD1; v_call: TRBV19; j_call: TRBJ1-1; clone_size: .; cdr3_aa: CASSTRTGENTEAFF; cdr3_nt: TGTGCCAGTAGTACCCGGACAGGGGAGAACACTGAAGCTTTCTTT
d_call: .; v_call: TRBV3-1/TRBV3-2; j_call: TRBJ1-5; clone_size: .; cdr3_aa: CASSQGGSNQPQHF; cdr3_nt: TGTGCCAGCAGCCAAGGGGGCTCGAATCAGCCCCAGCATTTT
d_call: .; v_call: TRBV10-1; j_call: TRBJ2-7; clone_size: .; cdr3_aa: CASSQTGTTYEQYF; cdr3_nt: TGCGCCAGCAGTCAAACAGGTACTACCTACGAGCAGTACTTC
d_call: TRBD1; v_call: TRBV6-1; j_call: TRBJ1-2; clone_size: once; cdr3_aa: CASSEAVGQRSYGYTF; cdr3_nt: TGTGCCAGCAGTGAAGCTGTGGGACAGAGATCCTATGGCTACACCTTC
d_call: TRBD1; v_call: TRBV30; j_call: TRBJ1-5; clone_size: .; cdr3_aa: CAWSDRVNQPQHF; cdr3_nt: TGTGCCTGGTCGGACAGGGTTAATCAGCCCCAGCATTTT
d_call: .; v_call: TRBV29-1; j_call: TRBJ1-3; clone_size: .; cdr3_aa: CSVCRDHEGDTIYF; cdr3_nt: TGCAGCGTTTGTCGGGACCACGAGGGGGACACCATATATTTT
d_call: .; v_call: TRBV19; j_call: TRBJ2-2; clone_size: .; cdr3_aa: CASKRTVNTGELFF; cdr3_nt: TGTGCCAGTAAACGGACAGTAAACACCGGGGAGCTGTTTTTT
d_call: .; v_call: TRBV3-1/TRBV3-2; j_call: TRBJ1-3; clone_size: once; cdr3_aa: CASSLLSGNTIYF; cdr3_nt: TGTGCCAGCAGCTTACTCTCTGGAAACACCATATATTTT
d_call: .; v_call: TRBV6-2/TRBV6-3; j_call: TRBJ2-5; clone_size: .; cdr3_aa: CASSYWAGSQETQYF; cdr3_nt: TGTGCCAGCAGTTACTGGGCAGGCAGCCAAGAGACCCAGTACTTC
d_call: TRBD1; v_call: TRBV9; j_call: TRBJ2-7; clone_size: .; cdr3_aa: CASSSLGGEYEQYF; cdr3_nt: TGTGCCAGCAGCTCGCTAGGGGGCGAGTACGAGCAGTACTTC
d_call: TRBD1; v_call: TRBV6-1; j_call: TRBJ1-4; clone_size: .; cdr3_aa: CASSEVGTAGEKLFF; cdr3_nt: TGTGCCAGCAGTGAAGTTGGGACAGCGGGTGAAAAACTGTTTTTT
d_call: .; v_call: TRBV24-1; j_call: TRBJ2-1; clone_size: .; cdr3_aa: CATSDLYLNEQFF; cdr3_nt: TGTGCCACCAGTGATTTGTATCTTAATGAGCAGTTCTTC
d_call: TRBD1; v_call: TRBV7-6; j_call: TRBJ1-1; clone_size: .; cdr3_aa: CASSLGLGQGYTEAFF; cdr3_nt: TGTGCCAGCAGCTTAGGTCTGGGACAGGGATACACTGAAGCTTTCTTT
d_call: .; v_call: TRBV19; j_call: TRBJ2-7; clone_size: .; cdr3_aa: CASSRRDSREQYF; cdr3_nt: TGTGCCAGTAGTAGGAGGGATTCCCGCGAGCAGTACTTC
d_call: .; v_call: TRBV27; j_call: TRBJ1-2; clone_size: .; cdr3_aa: CASRPTGNYGYTF; cdr3_nt: TGTGCCAGCAGGCCAACAGGGAACTATGGCTACACCTTC
d_call: .; v_call: TRBV11-3; j_call: TRBJ2-2; clone_size: .; cdr3_aa: CASSLRQGYTGELFF; cdr3_nt: TGTGCCAGCAGCTTGCGGCAGGGGTACACCGGGGAGCTGTTTTTT
d_call: TRBD1; v_call: TRBV7-6; j_call: TRBJ1-6; clone_size: .; cdr3_aa: CASSSSGQGMGSPLHF; cdr3_nt: TGTGCCAGCAGTTCAAGTGGACAGGGAATGGGTTCACCCCTCCACTTT
d_call: TRBD1; v_call: TRBV18; j_call: TRBJ1-2; clone_size: .; cdr3_aa: CASSRNTGQGGDGYTF; cdr3_nt: TGTGCCAGCTCACGAAACACGGGACAGGGAGGAGATGGCTACACCTTC
d_call: TRBD1; v_call: TRBV7-2; j_call: TRBJ1-2; clone_size: .; cdr3_aa: CASIGTGRYYGYTF; cdr3_nt: TGTGCCAGCATTGGGACAGGGCGGTACTATGGCTACACCTTC
d_call: .; v_call: TRBV6-5; j_call: TRBJ1-5; clone_size: few; cdr3_aa: CASSPGGSNQPQHF; cdr3_nt: TGTGCCAGCAGCCCCGGGGGGAGCAATCAGCCCCAGCATTTT
d_call: .; v_call: TRBV18; j_call: TRBJ1-5; clone_size: .; cdr3_aa: CASSPSAGRAQPQHF; cdr3_nt: TGTGCCAGCTCACCATCGGCAGGTCGCGCTCAGCCCCAGCATTTT
d_call: .; v_call: TRBV5-1; j_call: TRBJ1-2; clone_size: .; cdr3_aa: CASSFQGGYTF; cdr3_nt: TGCGCCAGCAGCTTCCAGGGTGGCTACACCTTC
d_call: TRBD1; v_call: TRBV6-6; j_call: TRBJ2-7; clone_size: once; cdr3_aa: CASSDPQGETYEQYF; cdr3_nt: TGTGCCAGCAGCGATCCACAGGGGGAAACCTACGAGCAGTACTTC
d_call: .; v_call: TRBV4-1; j_call: TRBJ1-2; clone_size: .; cdr3_aa: CASRSHRDKGGYGYTF; cdr3_nt: TGCGCCAGCAGGTCCCACCGGGACAAAGGTGGCTATGGCTACACCTTC